This TCR beta chain came from a study of T-cell reconstitution after alpha-beta-depleted transplantation in children. Unique molecular identifiers were incorporated when the TCRbeta library was constructed. Each CDR3 protein gets one entry after TCRdb re-called the PCR reads with MiXCR. The data hold over 300,000 distinct CDR3 sequences, with over 9% observed a single time. The source was PBMCs from the stem cell graft donor, collected from the stem cell graft. The receptor was derived from a human donor who donated a stem cell graft to a child with acute lymphoblastic leukemia.

The CDR3 nucleotides read TGTGCCATCAGTTATCGGGCCAGCTCTGGAAACACCATATATTTT. Its translation: CAISYRASSGNTIYF. The rearrangement links TRBV10-3 to TRBJ1-3, with D uncertain. This CDR3 region has 15 residues. V gave up 5 bases and J gave up 0 bases, with 11 bases separating them. Germline lookup yields CDR1 ENHRY and CDR2 SYGVKD.